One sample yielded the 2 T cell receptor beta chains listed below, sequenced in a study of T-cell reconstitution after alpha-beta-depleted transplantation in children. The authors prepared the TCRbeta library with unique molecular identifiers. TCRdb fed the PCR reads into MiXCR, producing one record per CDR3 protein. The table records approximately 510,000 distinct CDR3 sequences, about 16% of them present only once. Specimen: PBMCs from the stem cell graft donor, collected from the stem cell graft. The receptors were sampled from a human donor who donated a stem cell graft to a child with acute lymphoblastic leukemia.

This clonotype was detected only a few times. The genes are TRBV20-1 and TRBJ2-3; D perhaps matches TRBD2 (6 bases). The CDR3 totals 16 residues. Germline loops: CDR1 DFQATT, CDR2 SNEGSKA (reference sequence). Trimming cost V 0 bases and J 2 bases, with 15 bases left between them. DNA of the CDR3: TGCAGTGCTAGAGATCCGGGGGACGAATACACAGATACGCAGTATTTT. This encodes CSARDPGDEYTDTQYF.

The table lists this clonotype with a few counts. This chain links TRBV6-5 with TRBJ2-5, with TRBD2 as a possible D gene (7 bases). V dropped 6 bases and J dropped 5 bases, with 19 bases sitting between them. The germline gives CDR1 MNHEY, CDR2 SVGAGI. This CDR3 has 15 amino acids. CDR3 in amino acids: CASRLQSGRGETQYF. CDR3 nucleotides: TGTGCCAGCAGGTTACAATCAGGGAGGGGGGAGACCCAGTACTTC.